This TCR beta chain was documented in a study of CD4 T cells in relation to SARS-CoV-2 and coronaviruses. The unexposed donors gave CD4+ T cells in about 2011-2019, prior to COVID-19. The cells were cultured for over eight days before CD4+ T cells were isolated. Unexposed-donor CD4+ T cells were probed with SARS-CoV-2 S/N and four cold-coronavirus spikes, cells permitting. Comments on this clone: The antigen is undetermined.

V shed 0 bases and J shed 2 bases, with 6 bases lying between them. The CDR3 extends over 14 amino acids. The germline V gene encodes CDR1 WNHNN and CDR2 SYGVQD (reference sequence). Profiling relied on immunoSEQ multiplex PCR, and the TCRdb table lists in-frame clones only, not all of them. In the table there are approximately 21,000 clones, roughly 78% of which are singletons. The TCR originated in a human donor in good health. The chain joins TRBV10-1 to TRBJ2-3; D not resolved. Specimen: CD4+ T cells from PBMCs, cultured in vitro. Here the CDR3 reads CASSESSVTDTQYF. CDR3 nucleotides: TGCGCCAGCAGTGAGTCTTCCGTCACAGATACGCAGTATTTT.